Below are 27 T cell receptor beta chains sequenced from a single sample in a study of T cell responses to AZD1222 COVID-19 vaccine (TCRdb year 2021). The meaning of the sample's time point label: baseline before first vaccination. The protocol used for the library was the immunoSEQ multiplex PCR assay. Drawn from immuneACCESS, this table holds only the in-frame rearrangements with V and J called that TCRdb kept. Clones are partly lost; checked studies trace under half to an unresolved V gene and leave the rest unexplained. In this sample the table shows over 85,000 clones, more than 80% of which occur a single time. About 12% of the sample goes to the ten largest clones. Material: peripheral blood, obtained on day 0 of AZD1222 vaccination. These receptors were obtained from an adult in good health.

The rearrangement uses TRBV5-4 and TRBJ2-1, with no clear D. The V end lost 3 bases, the J end lost 0 bases, and 13 bases lay between the germline ends. Germline assignment: CDR1 SGHNT and CDR2 YYREEE (reference sequence). The CDR3 contains 16 residues. The chain's CDR3 is CASSSTLLGSYNEQFF. CDR3 sequence (DNA): TGTGCCAGCAGCTCCACCCTCCTAGGCTCCTACAATGAGCAGTTCTTC.

This clone was recorded a few times. The chain employs TRBV5-6 and TRBJ1-1; D might be TRBD1 (5 bases). Trimming took 0 bases from V and 4 from J, leaving 16 bases between them. This CDR3 is built from 16 residues. Germline CDR1 reads SGHDT; CDR2 reads YYEEEE. The CDR3 nucleotides read TGTGCCAGCAGCTTGGATACTGACCAGGGAACCACTGAAGCTTTCTTT. Residues: CASSLDTDQGTTEAFF.

The rearrangement links TRBV19 to TRBJ2-5; the D gene is possibly TRBD1 (6 bases). The V end was cut by 1 base, the J end by 1 base, with 13 bases between. This CDR3 has 16 residues. Germline V gene lookup returns CDR1 LNHDA and CDR2 SQIVND (reference sequence). The CDR3 region is CASSIGGTLPQETQYF. The DNA for the CDR3 is TGTGCCAGTAGTATAGGTGGGACACTGCCCCAAGAGACCCAGTACTTC.

The chain couples TRBV10-3 to TRBJ1-5; TRBD1 might be the D (5 bases). The CDR3 length is 13 residues. Trimming pared 11 bases from V and 2 bases from J, leaving 13 bases between. Germline lookup yields CDR1 ENHRY and CDR2 SYGVKD. CDR3 sequence: CASQGDGNQPQHF. As DNA, the CDR3 is TGTGCCTCGCAAGGGGACGGCAATCAGCCCCAGCATTTT.

V is TRBV5-6 and J is TRBJ2-5; D may be TRBD2 (5 bases). CDR1 SGHDT and CDR2 YYEEEE come from the germline V gene. The CDR3 is 14 amino acids. The V end lost 0 bases, the J end lost 1 base, and 7 bases lay between the germline ends. The CDR3 nucleotides are TGTGCCAGCAGCTTGGGAGGGTCCCAAGAGACCCAGTACTTC. Translating it yields CASSLGGSQETQYF.

This clone showed up just once. The chain recombines TRBV10-2 with TRBJ2-2; unclear D gene. V lost 1 base, J lost 5 bases, and 8 bases lay in between. Germline V lookup: CDR1 WSHSY, CDR2 SAAADI. The CDR3 loop spans 14 amino acids. CDR3 protein: CASSEYRATGELFF. The CDR3, as DNA: TGCGCCAGCAGTGAGTACCGGGCGACCGGGGAGCTGTTTTTT.

The V and J genes are TRBV25-1 and TRBJ1-6, with no clear D. CDR1 is MGHDK, CDR2 SYGVNS, per germline. The CDR3 extends over 13 amino acids. Trimming stripped 5 bases from V and 6 bases from J, with 8 bases between. CDR3 in amino acids: CASSRAVNSPLHF. CDR3 nucleotide sequence: TGTGCCAGCAGTCGGGCTGTTAATTCACCCCTCCACTTT.

This chain joins TRBV5-1 and TRBJ2-5; D perhaps matches TRBD1 (6 bases). Trimming took 4 bases from V and 3 from J, leaving 10 bases between them. The CDR3 has 13 amino acids. CDR1 SGHRS and CDR2 YFSETQ come from the germline V gene. CDR3 DNA sequence: TGCGCCAGCAGCGTACGGACAGAAGAGACCCAGTACTTC. Protein sequence: CASSVRTEETQYF.

This rearrangement joins TRBV3-1 (or the pseudogene TRBV3-2) to TRBJ2-5; perhaps TRBD1 as D (6 bases). Trimming removed 0 bases at V and 6 bases at J, with 11 bases between. The CDR3 runs 14 residues. Germline V gene sequence: CDR1 LGHDT, CDR2 YNNKEL (reference sequence). The CDR3 DNA reads TGTGCCAGCAGCCAAGACACAGGGCAACAGACCCAGTACTTC. It codes for CASSQDTGQQTQYF.

The gene calls are TRBV9 and TRBJ2-7; TRBD2 aligns across 10 bases. This CDR3 has 14 residues. The germline V gene encodes CDR1 SGDLS and CDR2 YYNGEE. V lost 4 bases to trimming and J lost 5 bases; unmatched junction nucleotides: 6. The CDR3 here is CASSFSSGRDEQYF. The CDR3 DNA follows: TGTGCCAGCAGCTTCTCTAGCGGGAGAGACGAGCAGTACTTC.

The chain employs TRBV18 and TRBJ2-7, with 13 bases that match TRBD2. This CDR3 comprises 19 residues. V was pared by 3 bases and J by 5 bases, with 16 bases of the junction left unmatched. The germline CDR1 and CDR2 sequences are KGHSH and LQKENI. This chain's CDR3 is CASSPSGPTSGGPANEQYF. The CDR3 nucleotides read TGTGCCAGCTCACCCTCGGGTCCGACTAGCGGGGGGCCGGCAAACGAGCAGTACTTC.

This clone occurred once. The chain uses TRBV20-1 and TRBJ1-2; D unresolved. Trimming left V 3 bases short and J 3 bases short, with 8 bases between. Looked up from germline, CDR1 is DFQATT and CDR2 is SNEGSKA (reference sequence). The CDR3 extends over 12 amino acids. Here the CDR3 DNA reads TGCAGTGCTAGTCCCGATTACTATGGCTACACCTTC. Encoded protein: CSASPDYYGYTF.

The chain has TRBV29-1 and TRBJ2-2; D remains unclear. The CDR3 sequence is 14 residues long. Trimming took off 5 bases at V and 3 bases at J, with 13 bases between the two ends. Germline CDR1 and CDR2: SQVTM and ANQGSEA. CDR3 coding DNA: TGCAGCGTTATCGGAGCGACCCACACCGGGGAGCTGTTTTTT. Translated: CSVIGATHTGELFF.

This chain joins TRBV27 and TRBJ2-7; D is possibly TRBD2 (6 bases). V dropped 6 bases and J dropped 6 bases, with 18 bases sitting between them. The CDR3 sequence is 14 residues long. Germline V gene lookup returns CDR1 MNHEY and CDR2 SMNVEV (reference sequence). The CDR3 sequence is CASSPGGSLGEQYF. Here the CDR3 DNA reads TGTGCCAGCAGCCCTGGGGGGTCTCTCGGCGAGCAGTACTTC.

This clone was recorded once. The chain is built from TRBV9 and TRBJ2-3; D unclear. CDR3 length: 16 amino acids. Trimming removed 0 bases at V and 1 base at J, with 12 bases between. Per germline, CDR1 SGDLS and CDR2 YYNGEE. The CDR3 loop reads CASSVEVHSGTDTQYF. In nucleotides, the CDR3 is TGTGCCAGCAGCGTAGAAGTTCATAGTGGCACAGATACGCAGTATTTT.

This chain connects TRBV6-5 to TRBJ1-5, with D uncertain. The V and J ends lost 6 bases and 6 bases respectively, with 15 bases between them. The CDR3 consists of 14 residues. From germline, CDR1 is MNHEY and CDR2 SVGAGI. This CDR3 reads CASREGGSAQPQHF. In DNA form, the CDR3 reads TGTGCCAGCAGGGAGGGAGGATCGGCTCAGCCCCAGCATTTT.

The V gene is TRBV6-2 or TRBV6-3, the J gene TRBJ1-2; no reliable D call. Germline CDR1 MNHEY, CDR2 SVGEGT. The CDR3 has 13 amino acids. Trimming shortened V by 2 bases and J by 8 bases, and 12 bases separated the two germline ends. The chain's CDR3 is CASSYGPAPGYTF. CDR3 nucleotide sequence: TGTGCCAGCAGTTACGGGCCAGCGCCCGGCTACACCTTC.

The J gene is TRBJ2-6, the V gene TRBV4-3, with D perhaps TRBD1 (6 bases). Germline CDR1 reads LGHNA; CDR2 reads YSLEER. Trimming cost V 1 base and J 0 bases, with 13 bases left between them. The CDR3 covers 18 residues. The CDR3 region is CASSQATTGPSGANVLTF. DNA for the CDR3: TGCGCCAGCAGCCAAGCCACAACAGGGCCCTCTGGGGCCAACGTCCTGACTTTC.

In its sample, this clone was seen once. This sequence joins TRBV20-1 and TRBJ2-3; 9 positions agree with TRBD2. The V segment lost 3 bases and the J segment 11 bases; nucleotides outside the gene matches: 3. This CDR3 contains 11 residues. In germline, CDR1 is DFQATT, CDR2 SNEGSKA (reference sequence). The CDR3 bases are TGCAGTGCTAGTCCGACTAGCGGGCAGTATTTT. Amino acids: CSASPTSGQYF.

This rearrangement joins TRBV13 to TRBJ2-1; TRBD1 agrees at 11 bases. Losses at the gene ends were 1 base for V and 8 bases for J; bases not matched to a gene: 7. Germline CDR1 reads PRHDT; CDR2 reads FYEKMQ (reference sequence). This CDR3 spans 16 amino acids. The CDR3 loop is CASSLVGQGASDEQFF. CDR3 sequence (DNA): TGTGCCAGCAGCTTAGTCGGACAGGGGGCTTCGGATGAGCAGTTCTTC.

The chain joins TRBV7-3 to TRBJ2-5, with 7 bases fitting TRBD1. Germline V gives CDR1 SGHTA, CDR2 FQGTGA. After removal of 6 bases from V and 3 bases from J, the junction contained 4 bases not matched to a gene. The CDR3 is made up of 13 amino acids. DNA for the CDR3: TGTGCCAGCAGTACAGACAGGGAAGAGACCCAGTACTTC. Its protein product is CASSTDREETQYF.

The chain uses TRBV5-1 and TRBJ1-1; D remains ambiguous. Germline CDR1 reads SGHRS; CDR2 reads YFSETQ. The CDR3 is 15 amino acids. V gave up 2 bases and J gave up 2 bases, with 13 bases separating them. The CDR3 bases are TGCGCCAGCAGCTTTGACCTTCGAGAAAACACTGAAGCTTTCTTT. Amino acid sequence: CASSFDLRENTEAFF.

The rearrangement links TRBV7-3 to TRBJ1-1; D is unresolved. With 1 base removed from V and 1 base from J, the gap between germline ends came to 7 bases. Germline values: CDR1 SGHTA, CDR2 FQGTGA. CDR3 size: 14 residues. The CDR3 here is CASSLNSQNTEAFF. In nucleotides, the CDR3 is TGTGCCAGCAGCTTAAACAGCCAGAACACTGAAGCTTTCTTT. The full variable domain, rest sourced from reference TRBV7-3 and TRBJ1-1, is GAGVSQTPSNKVTEKGKYVELRCDPISGHTALYWYRQSLGQGPEFLIYFQGTGAADDSGLPNDRFFAVRPEGSVSTLKIQRTERGDSAVYLCASSLNSQNTEAFFGQGTRLTVV.

The genes are TRBV2 and TRBJ2-7, with no clear D. Germline loops: CDR1 SNHLY, CDR2 FYNNEI. V was cut by 3 bases and J by 2 bases, with 11 bases left in between. CDR3 length: 14 residues. The CDR3 is CASSDAPTTYEQYF. The CDR3 bases are TGTGCCAGCAGTGACGCACCAACGACCTACGAGCAGTACTTC. The full variable domain, completed using reference TRBV2 and TRBJ2-7, is EPEVTQTPSHQVTQMGQEVILRCVPISNHLYFYWYRQILGQKVEFLVSFYNNEISEKSEIFDDQFSVERPDGSNFTLKIRSTKLEDSAMYFCASSDAPTTYEQYFGPGTRLTVT.

The chain joins TRBV5-1 to TRBJ1-1, with 8 bases lining up with TRBD1. The CDR3 sequence is 12 residues long. CDR1 and CDR2 from the germline V gene are SGHRS and YFSETQ. J lost 5 bases, V lost 6 bases, and 3 bases had no gene match. CDR3 coding DNA: TGCGCCAGCACGAACAGGGGGACTGAAGCTTTCTTT. This translates into CASTNRGTEAFF.

CDR3 DNA: TGCAGCGCCATGGGACAGGGCGGGGATGGCTACACCTTC. The encoded protein is CSAMGQGGDGYTF. J is TRBJ1-2 and V is TRBV29-1; 9 bases map to TRBD1. The CDR3 length is 13 residues. The germline V gene has CDR1 SQVTM and CDR2 ANQGSEA. With 7 bases clipped from V and 6 bases from J, the junction kept 9 bases outside the gene matches.

The V and J genes are TRBV6-5 and TRBJ1-5, with D unresolved. The CDR3 runs 14 residues. Trimming removed 3 bases from V and 5 bases from J, with 11 bases in between. CDR1 is MNHEY and CDR2 is SVGAGI in the germline V gene. CDR3 nucleotides: TGTGCCAGCAGTTATTACTCAATCGATCAGCCCCAGCATTTT. It translates to CASSYYSIDQPQHF.